A single sample gave rise to the 3 T cell receptor beta chains below, sequenced in a study of shared clonotypes between healthy human individuals. TCRdb's copy holds only in-frame clones and misses some; the assay was immunoSEQ multiplex PCR. Among around 510,000 clones listed, about 96% were seen once. What was sequenced was naive CD4+ T cells sorted from blood. This sample's subset: CD45RA+ positively selected. Receptors were obtained from a woman in her 30s in good health.

The CDR3 region is CASTPEQVPTTEAFF. The CDR3, as DNA: TGTGCCAGCACCCCCGAGCAGGTACCAACCACTGAAGCTTTCTTT. The V call is TRBV2, the J call TRBJ1-1; D remains unclear. Trimming took 7 bases from V and 4 from J, leaving 19 bases between them. This CDR3 is 15 amino acids long. Germline CDR1 reads SNHLY; CDR2 reads FYNNEI.

A single count supports this clone. The V call is TRBV4-1, the J call TRBJ2-6; perhaps TRBD1 as D (5 bases). CDR1 MGHRA and CDR2 YSYEKL come from the germline V gene. V lost 4 bases, J lost 3 bases, and 10 bases lay in between. There are 15 residues in the CDR3. As DNA, the CDR3 is TGCGCCAGCAGCCGAACCAGGGATGGGGCCAACGTCCTGACTTTC. It yields the protein CASSRTRDGANVLTF.

This clone was detected only once. The gene calls are TRBV29-1 and TRBJ1-3; no reliable D call. The germline V gene has CDR1 SQVTM and CDR2 ANQGSEA. The V gene lost 4 bases and the J gene lost 4 bases, with 14 bases spanning the gap. The CDR3 runs to 14 residues. DNA for the CDR3: TGCAGCGTTGCTGAACCGACGGGGGGAAACACCATATATTTT. It encodes CSVAEPTGGNTIYF.